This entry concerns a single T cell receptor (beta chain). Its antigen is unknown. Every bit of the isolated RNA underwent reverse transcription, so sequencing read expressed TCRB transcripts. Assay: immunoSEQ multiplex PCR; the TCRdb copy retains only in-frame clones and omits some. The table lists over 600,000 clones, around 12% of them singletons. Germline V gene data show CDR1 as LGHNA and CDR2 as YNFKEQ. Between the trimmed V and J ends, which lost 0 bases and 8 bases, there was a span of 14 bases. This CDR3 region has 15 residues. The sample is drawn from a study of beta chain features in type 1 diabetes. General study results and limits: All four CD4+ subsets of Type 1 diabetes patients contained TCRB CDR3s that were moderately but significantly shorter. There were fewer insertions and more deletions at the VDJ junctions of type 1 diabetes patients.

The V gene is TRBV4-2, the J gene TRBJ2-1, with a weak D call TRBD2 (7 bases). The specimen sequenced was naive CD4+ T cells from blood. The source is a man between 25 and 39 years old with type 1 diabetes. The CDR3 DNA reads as TGTGCCAGCAGCCAAGATCAACTAGGGGGGGATGAGCAGTTCTTC. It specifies CASSQDQLGGDEQFF.